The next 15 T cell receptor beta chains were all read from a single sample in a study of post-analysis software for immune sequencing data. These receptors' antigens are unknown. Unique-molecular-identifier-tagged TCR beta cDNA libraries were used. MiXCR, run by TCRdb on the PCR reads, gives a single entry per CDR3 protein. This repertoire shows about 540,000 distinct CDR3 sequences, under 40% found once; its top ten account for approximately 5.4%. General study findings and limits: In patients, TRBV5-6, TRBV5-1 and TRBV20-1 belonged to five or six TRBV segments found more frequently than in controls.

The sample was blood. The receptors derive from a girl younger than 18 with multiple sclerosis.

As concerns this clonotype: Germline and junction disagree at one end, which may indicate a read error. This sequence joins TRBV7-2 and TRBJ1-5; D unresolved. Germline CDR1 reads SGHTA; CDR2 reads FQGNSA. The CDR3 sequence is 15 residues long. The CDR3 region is CASSWTSLGNQPQQF. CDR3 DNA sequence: TGTGCCAGCAGCTGGACCTCTCTGGGAAATCAGCCCCAGCAGTTT.

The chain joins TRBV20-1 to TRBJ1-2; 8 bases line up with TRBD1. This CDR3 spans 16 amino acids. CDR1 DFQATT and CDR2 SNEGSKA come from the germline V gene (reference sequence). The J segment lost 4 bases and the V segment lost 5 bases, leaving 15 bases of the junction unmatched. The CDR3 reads CSAGTIGQGVGYGYTF. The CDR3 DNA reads TGCAGTGCTGGAACGATAGGACAGGGAGTGGGCTATGGCTACACCTTC.

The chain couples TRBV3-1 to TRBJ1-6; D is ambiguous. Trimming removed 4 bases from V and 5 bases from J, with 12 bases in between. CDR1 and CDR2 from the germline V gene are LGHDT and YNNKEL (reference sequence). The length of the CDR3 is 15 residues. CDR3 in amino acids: CASSLAGLDNSPLHF. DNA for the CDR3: TGTGCCAGCAGCCTCGCGGGTTTAGATAATTCACCCCTCCACTTT. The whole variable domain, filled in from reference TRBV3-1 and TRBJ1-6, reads DTAVSQTPKYLVTQMGNDKSIKCEQNLGHDTMYWYKQDSKKFLKIMFSYNNKELIINETVPNRFSPKSPDKAHLNLHINSLELGDSAVYFCASSLAGLDNSPLHFGNGTRLTVT.

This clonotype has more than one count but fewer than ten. CDR3 bases: TGCGCCAGCAGCGCTTTACCGACCGGGACAGGGGGCCCCCAGCAGTACTTC. Translation: CASSALPTGTGGPQQYF. J is TRBJ2-5 and V is TRBV5-1; 12 positions match TRBD1. The CDR3 sequence is 17 residues long. J lost 11 bases, V lost 4 bases, and 18 bases had no gene match. Per germline, CDR1 SGHRS and CDR2 YFSETQ.

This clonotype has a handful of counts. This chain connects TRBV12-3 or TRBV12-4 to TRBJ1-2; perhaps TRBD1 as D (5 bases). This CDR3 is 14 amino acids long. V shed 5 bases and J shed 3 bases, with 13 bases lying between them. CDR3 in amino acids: CASSPQDKDYGYTF. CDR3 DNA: TGTGCCAGCAGTCCCCAGGACAAAGACTATGGCTACACCTTC.

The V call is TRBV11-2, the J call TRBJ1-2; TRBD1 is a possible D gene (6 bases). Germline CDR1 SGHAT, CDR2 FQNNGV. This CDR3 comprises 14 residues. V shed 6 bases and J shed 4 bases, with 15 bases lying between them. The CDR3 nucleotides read TGTGCCAGCAGTTCACAGGGACTCATCTATGGCTACACCTTC. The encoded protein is CASSSQGLIYGYTF.

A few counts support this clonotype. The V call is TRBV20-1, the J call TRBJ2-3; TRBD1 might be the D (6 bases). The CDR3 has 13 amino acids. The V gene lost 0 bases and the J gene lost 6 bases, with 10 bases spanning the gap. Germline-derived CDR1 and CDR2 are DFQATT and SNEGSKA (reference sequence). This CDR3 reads CSARDQRGDTQYF. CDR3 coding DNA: TGCAGTGCTAGAGACCAAAGGGGGGATACGCAGTATTTT.

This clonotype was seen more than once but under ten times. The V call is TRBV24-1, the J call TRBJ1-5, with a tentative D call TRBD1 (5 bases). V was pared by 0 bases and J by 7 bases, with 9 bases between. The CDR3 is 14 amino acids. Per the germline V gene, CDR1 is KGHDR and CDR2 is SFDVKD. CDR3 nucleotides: TGTGCCACCAGTGATTTGGGGCAGGGCCAGCCCCAGCATTTT. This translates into CATSDLGQGQPQHF.

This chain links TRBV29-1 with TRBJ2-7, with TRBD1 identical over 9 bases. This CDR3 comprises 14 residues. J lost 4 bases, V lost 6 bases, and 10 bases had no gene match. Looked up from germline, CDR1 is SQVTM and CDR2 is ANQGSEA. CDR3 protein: CSVSGTGPFYEQYF. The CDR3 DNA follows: TGCAGCGTGTCCGGGACAGGGCCTTTTTACGAGCAGTACTTC.

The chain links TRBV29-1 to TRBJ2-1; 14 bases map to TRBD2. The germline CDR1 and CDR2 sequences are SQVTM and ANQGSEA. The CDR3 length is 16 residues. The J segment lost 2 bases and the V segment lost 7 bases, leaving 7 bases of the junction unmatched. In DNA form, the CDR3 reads TGCAGCGGGTCGGGGGGACTAGCGGGGGCCTACAATGAGCAGTTCTTC. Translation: CSGSGGLAGAYNEQFF.

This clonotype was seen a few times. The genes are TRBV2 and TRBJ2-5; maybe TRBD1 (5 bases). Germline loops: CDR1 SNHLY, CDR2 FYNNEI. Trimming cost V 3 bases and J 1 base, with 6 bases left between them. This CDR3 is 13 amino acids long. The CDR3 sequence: CASSETAQETQYF. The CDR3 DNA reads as TGTGCCAGCAGTGAGACAGCCCAAGAGACCCAGTACTTC. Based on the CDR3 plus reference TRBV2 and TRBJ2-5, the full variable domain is EPEVTQTPSHQVTQMGQEVILRCVPISNHLYFYWYRQILGQKVEFLVSFYNNEISEKSEIFDDQFSVERPDGSNFTLKIRSTKLEDSAMYFCASSETAQETQYFGPGTRLLVL.

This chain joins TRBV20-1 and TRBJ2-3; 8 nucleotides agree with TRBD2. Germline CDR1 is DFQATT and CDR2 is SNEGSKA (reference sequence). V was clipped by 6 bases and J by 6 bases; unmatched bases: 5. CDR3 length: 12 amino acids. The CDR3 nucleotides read TGCAGTGCGCGGGGGGTAGAGGATACGCAGTATTTT. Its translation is CSARGVEDTQYF.

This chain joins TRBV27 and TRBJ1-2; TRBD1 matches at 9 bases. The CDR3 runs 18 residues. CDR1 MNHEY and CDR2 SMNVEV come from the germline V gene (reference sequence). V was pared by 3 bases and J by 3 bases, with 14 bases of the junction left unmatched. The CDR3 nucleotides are TGTGCCAGCAGTTTCAGGACAGGGGTCGCCATGGTCCACTATGGCTACACCTTC. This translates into CASSFRTGVAMVHYGYTF.

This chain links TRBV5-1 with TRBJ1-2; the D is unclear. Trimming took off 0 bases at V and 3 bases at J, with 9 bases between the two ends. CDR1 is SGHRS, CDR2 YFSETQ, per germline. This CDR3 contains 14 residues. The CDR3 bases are TGCGCCAGCAGCTTGGTTGGGGTGCACTATGGCTACACCTTC. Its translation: CASSLVGVHYGYTF.

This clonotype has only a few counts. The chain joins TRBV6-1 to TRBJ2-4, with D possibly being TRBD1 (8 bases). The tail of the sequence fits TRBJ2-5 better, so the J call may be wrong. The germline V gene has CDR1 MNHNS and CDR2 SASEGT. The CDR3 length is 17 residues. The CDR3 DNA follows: TGTGCCAGCAGTGGCCGGACAGGGAGGGAACCCCAAGAGACCCAGTACTTC. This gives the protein CASSGRTGREPQETQYF.